This is a list of T cell receptor beta chains from one sample in a study of Graves' ophthalmopathy and Graves' hyperthyroidism. Via MiXCR, TCRdb re-called the multiplex PCR reads, giving one row per CDR3 protein. The sample lists more than 550,000 distinct CDR3 sequences, just over 40% occurring once. Sequencing input: peripheral blood. Receptors were obtained from an adult man with Graves' ophthalmopathy. Each CDR3 is given with its conserved first and last residue. D genes are given only for firm matches. The size entry is marked missing in some rows and otherwise reads once, few, many or a size class.

abundance: NA
j_gene: TRBJ2-7
d_gene: NA
v_gene: TRBV11-1
CDR3aa: CASSFSEGSYEQYF

abundance: many
j_gene: TRBJ1-1
d_gene: TRBD1
v_gene: TRBV7-2
CDR3aa: CASSFPSTGAKNTEAFF

abundance: many
j_gene: TRBJ1-3
d_gene: NA
v_gene: TRBV11-2
CDR3aa: CASSKWDRSGNTIYF

abundance: many
j_gene: TRBJ2-5
d_gene: TRBD2
v_gene: TRBV7-2
CDR3aa: CASSAEGLAGGGETQYF

abundance: few
j_gene: TRBJ1-5
d_gene: NA
v_gene: TRBV3-1
CDR3aa: CASSPHPAGYSNQPQHF

abundance: few
j_gene: TRBJ1-1
d_gene: NA
v_gene: TRBV27
CDR3aa: CASSERGTNTEAFF

abundance: few
j_gene: TRBJ2-7
d_gene: NA
v_gene: TRBV7-9
CDR3aa: CASSFLQISYEQYF

abundance: NA
j_gene: TRBJ2-2
d_gene: TRBD2
v_gene: TRBV19
CDR3aa: CASSIYPGLADFTGELFF

abundance: NA
j_gene: TRBJ1-2
d_gene: NA
v_gene: TRBV7-2
CDR3aa: CASSPTVATNYGYTF

abundance: few
j_gene: TRBJ1-3
d_gene: NA
v_gene: TRBV7-2
CDR3aa: CASSLGPGHSGNTIYF

abundance: many
j_gene: TRBJ2-2
d_gene: TRBD2
v_gene: TRBV25-1
CDR3aa: CASTVAGTHTGELFF

abundance: many
j_gene: TRBJ2-7
d_gene: TRBD2
v_gene: TRBV7-2
CDR3aa: CASLPTSVNYEQYF

abundance: few
j_gene: TRBJ1-3
d_gene: NA
v_gene: TRBV20-1
CDR3aa: CSASGPLSGNTIYF

abundance: many
j_gene: TRBJ2-7
d_gene: NA
v_gene: TRBV10-3
CDR3aa: CASAGREQYF

abundance: few
j_gene: TRBJ1-5
d_gene: TRBD1
v_gene: TRBV6-5
CDR3aa: CASISGTGTYSNQPQHF

abundance: NA
j_gene: TRBJ2-2
d_gene: NA
v_gene: TRBV15
CDR3aa: CTTNPGSNAGELFF

abundance: NA
j_gene: TRBJ2-7
d_gene: NA
v_gene: TRBV7-6
CDR3aa: CASSLPPGANTGEQYF

abundance: many
j_gene: TRBJ1-1
d_gene: NA
v_gene: TRBV15
CDR3aa: CATSTADFSDTEAFF

abundance: NA
j_gene: TRBJ2-7
d_gene: TRBD1
v_gene: TRBV5-1
CDR3aa: CASSPDRINPDEQYF

abundance: NA
j_gene: TRBJ1-4
d_gene: TRBD1
v_gene: TRBV25-1
CDR3aa: CASSLTGGVEKLFF

abundance: many
j_gene: TRBJ1-4
d_gene: NA
v_gene: TRBV7-2
CDR3aa: CASSAKYGNEKLFF

abundance: few
j_gene: TRBJ2-7
d_gene: NA
v_gene: TRBV2
CDR3aa: CASSGMTGGGSSYEQYF

abundance: NA
j_gene: TRBJ1-6
d_gene: NA
v_gene: TRBV7-2
CDR3aa: CASSLELGSYNSPHHF

abundance: NA
j_gene: TRBJ1-2
d_gene: TRBD1
v_gene: TRBV25-1
CDR3aa: CASSVEDRGHGYTF

abundance: many
j_gene: TRBJ2-5
d_gene: NA
v_gene: TRBV9
CDR3aa: CASSDKVGTQYF

abundance: many
j_gene: TRBJ1-1
d_gene: NA
v_gene: TRBV10-3
CDR3aa: CAIKKGDGTEAFF

abundance: NA
j_gene: TRBJ1-2
d_gene: TRBD1
v_gene: TRBV10-3
CDR3aa: CAISAPGTGGLYGYTF

abundance: many
j_gene: TRBJ2-7
d_gene: NA
v_gene: TRBV20-1
CDR3aa: CSGIAQGYEQYF

abundance: NA
j_gene: TRBJ2-7
d_gene: NA
v_gene: TRBV10-3
CDR3aa: CASTGPDYEQYF

abundance: many
j_gene: TRBJ2-5
d_gene: NA
v_gene: TRBV25-1
CDR3aa: CASSDSPGETQYF

abundance: NA
j_gene: TRBJ2-7
d_gene: NA
v_gene: TRBV13
CDR3aa: CASSSLELYEQYF

abundance: NA
j_gene: TRBJ2-7
d_gene: TRBD2
v_gene: TRBV6-2/TRBV6-3
CDR3aa: CASSSLSSGKNYEQYF

abundance: NA
j_gene: TRBJ1-5
d_gene: NA
v_gene: TRBV12-3/TRBV12-4
CDR3aa: CASSSVAGGHQPQHF

abundance: many
j_gene: TRBJ2-7
d_gene: TRBD2
v_gene: TRBV7-8
CDR3aa: CASSSGTSGIYEQYF

abundance: many
j_gene: TRBJ1-1
d_gene: NA
v_gene: TRBV20-1
CDR3aa: CSASDEAFF

abundance: NA
j_gene: TRBJ2-7
d_gene: NA
v_gene: TRBV12-3/TRBV12-4
CDR3aa: CASSLRTPGAEQYF

abundance: many
j_gene: TRBJ2-7
d_gene: TRBD2
v_gene: TRBV7-8
CDR3aa: CASSPSGGSSYEQYF

abundance: many
j_gene: TRBJ2-5
d_gene: NA
v_gene: TRBV20-1
CDR3aa: CSARPSGETQYF

abundance: NA
j_gene: TRBJ1-6
d_gene: NA
v_gene: TRBV5-4
CDR3aa: CASSRDGWNSPLHF

abundance: NA
j_gene: TRBJ2-2
d_gene: NA
v_gene: TRBV6-2/TRBV6-3
CDR3aa: CASSYSMEANTGELFF

abundance: NA
j_gene: TRBJ1-4
d_gene: NA
v_gene: TRBV6-6
CDR3aa: CASSYSIKPAREKLFF

abundance: many
j_gene: TRBJ2-2
d_gene: TRBD1
v_gene: TRBV12-3/TRBV12-4
CDR3aa: CASRGQGIGELFF

abundance: NA
j_gene: TRBJ2-6
d_gene: NA
v_gene: TRBV29-1
CDR3aa: CSVVQGGNVLTF

abundance: many
j_gene: TRBJ2-5
d_gene: TRBD1
v_gene: TRBV7-9
CDR3aa: CASSLVTGEETQYF

abundance: NA
j_gene: TRBJ1-2
d_gene: NA
v_gene: TRBV10-3
CDR3aa: CAIRKGDLNYGYTF

abundance: NA
j_gene: TRBJ1-5
d_gene: TRBD1
v_gene: TRBV29-1
CDR3aa: CSVRQGDEQPQHF

abundance: few
j_gene: TRBJ2-3
d_gene: NA
v_gene: TRBV15
CDR3aa: CATKQSTDTQYF

abundance: few
j_gene: TRBJ2-7
d_gene: NA
v_gene: TRBV27
CDR3aa: CASSHVQGEQYF

abundance: many
j_gene: TRBJ2-7
d_gene: NA
v_gene: TRBV7-9
CDR3aa: CASSTTGEQYF

abundance: many
j_gene: TRBJ2-7
d_gene: NA
v_gene: TRBV19
CDR3aa: CASSTGGVAYEQYF

abundance: NA
j_gene: TRBJ2-2
d_gene: TRBD1
v_gene: TRBV14
CDR3aa: CASSHPTGRNTGELFF

abundance: NA
j_gene: TRBJ2-2
d_gene: TRBD1
v_gene: TRBV2
CDR3aa: CASSRGQGSRELFF

abundance: NA
j_gene: TRBJ1-2
d_gene: TRBD1
v_gene: TRBV12-3/TRBV12-4
CDR3aa: CASSDATGSYGYTF

abundance: NA
j_gene: TRBJ1-2
d_gene: TRBD1
v_gene: TRBV11-2
CDR3aa: CAWSVKSSDRVRGYTF

abundance: NA
j_gene: TRBJ1-1
d_gene: NA
v_gene: TRBV4-1
CDR3aa: CASRPERGYTEAFF

abundance: many
j_gene: TRBJ1-5
d_gene: NA
v_gene: TRBV4-3
CDR3aa: CASSHREVYQGRGQPQHF

abundance: NA
j_gene: TRBJ2-7
d_gene: NA
v_gene: TRBV11-1
CDR3aa: CASSFQGRSYEQYF